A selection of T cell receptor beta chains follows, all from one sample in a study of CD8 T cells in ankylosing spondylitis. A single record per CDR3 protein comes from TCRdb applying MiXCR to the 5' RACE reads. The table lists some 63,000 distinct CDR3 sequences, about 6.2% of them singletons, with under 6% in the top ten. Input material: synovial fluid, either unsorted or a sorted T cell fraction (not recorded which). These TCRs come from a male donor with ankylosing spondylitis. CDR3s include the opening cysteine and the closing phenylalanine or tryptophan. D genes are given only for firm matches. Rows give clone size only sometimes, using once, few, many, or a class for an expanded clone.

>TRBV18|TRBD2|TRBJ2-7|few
CASSPLPGGAGEQYF
TGTGCCAGCTCACCCCTACCGGGAGGGGCAGGGGAGCAGTACTTC
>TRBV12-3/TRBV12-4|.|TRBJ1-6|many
CASSSRGAGNSPLHF
TGTGCCAGCAGCTCCCGGGGAGCGGGGAATTCACCCCTCCACTTT
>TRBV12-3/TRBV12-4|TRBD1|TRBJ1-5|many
CASRIGTTGQPQHF
TGTGCCAGTAGAATCGGGACGACAGGGCAGCCCCAACATTTT
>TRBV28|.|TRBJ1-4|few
CASSRSGAGEKLFF
TGTGCCAGCAGCCGGTCAGGGGCTGGTGAAAAACTGTTTTTT
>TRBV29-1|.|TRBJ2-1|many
CSVEPGQGLASGSNEQFF
TGCAGCGTCGAGCCGGGACAGGGCTTGGCTAGCGGGAGCAATGAGCAGTTCTTC
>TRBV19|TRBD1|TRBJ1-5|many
CASSADRGNQPQHF
TGTGCCAGTAGTGCGGACAGGGGAAATCAGCCCCAGCATTTT
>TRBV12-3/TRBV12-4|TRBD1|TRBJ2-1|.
CASSFVRGSYNEQFF
TGTGCCAGCAGTTTCGTCAGGGGGTCGTACAATGAGCAGTTCTTC
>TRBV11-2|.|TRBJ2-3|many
CASNSLGVDETDTQYF
TGTGCCAGCAATTCCCTAGGGGTAGATGAAACAGATACGCAGTATTTT
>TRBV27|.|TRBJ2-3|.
CASSLQGWDTQYF
TGTGCCAGCAGTTTACAGGGGTGGGATACGCAGTATTTT
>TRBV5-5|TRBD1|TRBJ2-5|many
CASSFRGRETQYF
TGTGCCAGCAGCTTCAGGGGGCGAGAGACCCAGTACTTC
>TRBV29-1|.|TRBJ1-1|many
CSVEDLAGRTNTEAFF
TGCAGCGTTGAAGATTTGGCGGGGCGGACGAACACTGAAGCTTTCTTT
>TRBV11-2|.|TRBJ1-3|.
CASSTRRDGAFSGNTIYF
TGTGCCAGCAGCACGAGACGAGACGGAGCCTTCTCTGGAAACACCATATATTTT